The entry below describes one TCR beta chain. Its specificity is not known. Germline V gives CDR1 MRHNA, CDR2 SNTAGT. The junction had 11 bases not matched to a gene; V was cut back by 5 bases and J by 5 bases. This CDR3 spans 15 amino acids. Naive CD8 isolation took CD45RO-negative cells positively selected for CCR7 and excluded terminally differentiated effector memory CD45RA+ cells. Original data processing: Filtering differed, since immunoSEQ gave only junction sequences and no quality scores. Sequencing used immunoSEQ multiplex PCR; TCRdb keeps in-frame clones, though not all of them. V and J calls and clone size are those listed in that table; D and trimming were worked out from the DNA. This table holds around 1.9 million clones, just over 90% found once. This sample stems from a study of shared clonotypes between healthy human individuals. Study-level points and caveats: The small donor group covered limited genetic and exposure diversity. Across several donors, naive CD4 shared roughly 5.1%, naive CD8 3% to 3.5%, memory CD4 roughly 2.2%, memory CD8 0.4% to 0.5%.

V and J are TRBV6-4 and TRBJ2-7; the match to TRBD2 covers 8 bases. Source material: naive CD8+ T cells from PBMCs. The TCR was taken from a man aged 18-30 years in good health. Some clones in this sample may be carry-over from other donors' samples. CDR3 sequence reads: CASSNPTSEINEQYF. The CDR3 nucleotides are TGTGCCAGCAGTAACCCGACTAGCGAGATCAACGAGCAGTACTTC.